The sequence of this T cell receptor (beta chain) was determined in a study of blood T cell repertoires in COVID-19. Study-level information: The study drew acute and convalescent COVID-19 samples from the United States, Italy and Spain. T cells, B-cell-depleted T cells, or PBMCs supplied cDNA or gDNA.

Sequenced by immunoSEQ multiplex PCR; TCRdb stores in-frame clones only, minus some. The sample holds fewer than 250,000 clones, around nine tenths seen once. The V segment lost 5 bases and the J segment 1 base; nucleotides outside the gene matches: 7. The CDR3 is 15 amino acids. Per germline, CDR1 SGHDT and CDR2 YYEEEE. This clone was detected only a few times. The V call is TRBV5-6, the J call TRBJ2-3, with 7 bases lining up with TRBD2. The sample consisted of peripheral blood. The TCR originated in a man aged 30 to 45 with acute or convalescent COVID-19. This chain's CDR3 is CASSRAGDRTDTQYF. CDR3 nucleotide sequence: TGTGCCAGCAGTCGTGCGGGGGACCGCACAGATACGCAGTATTTT.